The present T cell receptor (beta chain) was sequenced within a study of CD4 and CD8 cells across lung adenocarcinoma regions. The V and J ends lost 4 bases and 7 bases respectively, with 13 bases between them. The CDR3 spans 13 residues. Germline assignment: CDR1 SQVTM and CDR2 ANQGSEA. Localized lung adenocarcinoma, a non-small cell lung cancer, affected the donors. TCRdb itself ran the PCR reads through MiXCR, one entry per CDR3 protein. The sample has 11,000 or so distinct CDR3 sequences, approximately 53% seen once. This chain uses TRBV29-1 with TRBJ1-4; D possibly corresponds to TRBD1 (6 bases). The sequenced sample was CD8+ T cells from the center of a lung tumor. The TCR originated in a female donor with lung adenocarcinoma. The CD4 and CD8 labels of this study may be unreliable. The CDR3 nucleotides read TGCAGCGTTGGGGCAGGGGACGGTGAAAAACTGTTTTTT. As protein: CSVGAGDGEKLFF.